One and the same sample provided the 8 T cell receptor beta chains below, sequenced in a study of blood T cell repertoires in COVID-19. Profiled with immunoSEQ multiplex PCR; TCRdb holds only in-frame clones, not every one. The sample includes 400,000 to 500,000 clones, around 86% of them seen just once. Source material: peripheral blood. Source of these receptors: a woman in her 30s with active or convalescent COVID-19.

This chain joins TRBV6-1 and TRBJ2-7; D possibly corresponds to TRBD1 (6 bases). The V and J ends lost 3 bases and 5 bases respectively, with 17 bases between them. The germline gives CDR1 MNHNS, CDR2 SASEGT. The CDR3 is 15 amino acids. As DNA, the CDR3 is TGTGCCAGCAGTGACCATGTTAACAGGGATGACGAGCAGTACTTC. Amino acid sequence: CASSDHVNRDDEQYF.

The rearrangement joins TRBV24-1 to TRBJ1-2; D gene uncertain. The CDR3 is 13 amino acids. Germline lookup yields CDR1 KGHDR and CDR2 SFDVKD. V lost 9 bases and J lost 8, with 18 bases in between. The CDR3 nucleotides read TGTGCCACCCACCTCTGCCTCTTGGGCGGCTACACCTTC. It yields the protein CATHLCLLGGYTF.

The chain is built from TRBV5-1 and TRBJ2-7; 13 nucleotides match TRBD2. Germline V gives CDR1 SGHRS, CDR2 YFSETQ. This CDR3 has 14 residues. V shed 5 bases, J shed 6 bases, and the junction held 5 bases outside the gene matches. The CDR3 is CASRLAGGSPEQYF. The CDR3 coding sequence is TGCGCCAGCAGACTAGCGGGGGGGTCCCCCGAGCAGTACTTC.

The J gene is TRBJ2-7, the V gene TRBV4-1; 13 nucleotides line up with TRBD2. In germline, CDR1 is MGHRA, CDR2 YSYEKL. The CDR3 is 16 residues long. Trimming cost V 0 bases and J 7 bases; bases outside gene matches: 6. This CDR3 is CASSQDLGTSGVEQYF. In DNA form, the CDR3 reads TGCGCCAGCAGCCAAGATCTTGGGACTAGCGGGGTAGAGCAGTACTTC.

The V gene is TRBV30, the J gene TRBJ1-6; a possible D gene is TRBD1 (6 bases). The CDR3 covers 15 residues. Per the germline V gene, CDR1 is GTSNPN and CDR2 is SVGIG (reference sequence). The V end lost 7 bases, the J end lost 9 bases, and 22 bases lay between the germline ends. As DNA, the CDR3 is TGTGCCTCCGACCAGGGGATTTTAAGTATTTCACCCCTCCACTTT. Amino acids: CASDQGILSISPLHF.

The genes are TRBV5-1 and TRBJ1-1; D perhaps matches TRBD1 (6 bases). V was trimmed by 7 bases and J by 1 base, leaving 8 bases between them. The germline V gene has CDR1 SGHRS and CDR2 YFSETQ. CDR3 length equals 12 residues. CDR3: CASQGQNTEAFF. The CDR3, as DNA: TGCGCCAGCCAGGGACAGAACACTGAAGCTTTCTTT.

The CDR3 DNA sequence: TGTGCCAGTAGCACCAGGGGGGAGCCCTACTCTGGGGCCAACGTCCTGACTTTC. As protein: CASSTRGEPYSGANVLTF. This chain uses TRBV19 with TRBJ2-6; TRBD1 might be the D (7 bases). The CDR3 has 18 amino acids. Trimming left V 6 bases short and J 0 bases short, with 18 bases between. Germline V CDR1 and CDR2: LNHDA, SQIVND (reference sequence).

The CDR3 nucleotides are TGTGCCAGCTCCGGACAGTCAACGGACACTGAAGCTTTCTTT. It translates to CASSGQSTDTEAFF. The gene calls are TRBV18 and TRBJ1-1; possibly TRBD1 for D (6 bases). The CDR3 length is 14 residues. Trimming stripped 6 bases from V and 3 bases from J, with 14 bases between. Germline-derived CDR1 and CDR2 are KGHSH and LQKENI. Combining the CDR3 with reference TRBV18 and TRBJ1-1 gives the whole variable domain NAGVMQNPRHLVRRRGQEARLRCSPMKGHSHVYWYRQLPEEGLKFMVYLQKENIIDESGMPKERFSAEFPKEGPSILRIQQVVRGDSAAYFCASSGQSTDTEAFFGQGTRLTVV.